This T cell receptor beta chain is drawn from a study of identical twins. One entry per CDR3 protein, called by TCRdb with MiXCR from the 5' RACE reads. The sample has roughly 720,000 distinct CDR3 sequences, 15% to 20% seen once. V dropped 6 bases and J dropped 3 bases, with 12 bases sitting between them. CDR3 length equals 13 residues. These same data were also listed under a study on T cells expressing NK-cell markers.

The chain has TRBV12-3 or TRBV12-4 and TRBJ2-7, with D possibly being TRBD1 (5 bases). Specimen: PBMCs. This TCR was sampled from a woman aged 18-29 years in good health. The CDR3 coding sequence is TGTGCCAGCAGGCGAGACAGTTACTACGAGCAGTACTTC. Protein: CASRRDSYYEQYF.